Reported below is one T cell receptor beta chain. The junction shows a germline mismatch at one end, possibly a read error. This CDR3 spans 11 amino acids. Germline values: CDR1 GTSNPN, CDR2 SVGIG (reference sequence). Clones were read by immunoSEQ multiplex PCR, and TCRdb kept only the in-frame ones, dropping some. The sample contains around 100,000 clones, 70% to 85% of which appear only once. The data are from a study of radiation and T cells in renal cell carcinoma. Described time point: blood 4 weeks post-SBRT, at nephrectomy. Noted treatment: 15 Gy SBRT to primary tumor, nephrectomy 4 weeks later.

The chain employs TRBV30 and TRBJ1-2; 7 nucleotides agree with TRBD1. Sequenced here: blood, sampled from a patient whose treatment included radiotherapy and nephrectomy. The clonotype comes from a man in his sixties with renal cell carcinoma. The CDR3 loop reads CAWSVGQARLF. The DNA of the CDR3 is TGTGCCTGGAGTGTAGGACAGGCCAGGCTCTTC.